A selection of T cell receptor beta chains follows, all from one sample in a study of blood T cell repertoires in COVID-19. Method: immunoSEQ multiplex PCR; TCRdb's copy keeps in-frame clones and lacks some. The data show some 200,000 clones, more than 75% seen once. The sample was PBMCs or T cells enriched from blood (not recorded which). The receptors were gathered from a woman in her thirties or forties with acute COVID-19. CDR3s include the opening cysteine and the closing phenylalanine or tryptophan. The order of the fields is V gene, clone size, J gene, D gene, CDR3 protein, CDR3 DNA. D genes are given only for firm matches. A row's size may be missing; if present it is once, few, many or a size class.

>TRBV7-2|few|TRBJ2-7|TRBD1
CASRPRGGQGVEQYF
TGTGCCAGCAGACCCCGGGGGGGACAGGGGGTCGAGCAGTACTTC
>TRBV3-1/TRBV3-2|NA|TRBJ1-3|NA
CASSQVSRTIYF
TGTGCCAGCAGCCAAGTTTCGAGAACCATATATTTT
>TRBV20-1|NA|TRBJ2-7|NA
CSASSYEQYF
TGCAGTGCCTCTAGCTACGAGCAGTACTTC
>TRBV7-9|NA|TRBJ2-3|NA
CASSLVSDSRGGTDTQYF
TGTGCCAGCAGCTTAGTCTCGGACTCCCGGGGAGGAACAGATACGCAGTATTTT
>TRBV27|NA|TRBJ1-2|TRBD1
CASTQQGGQGLYGYTF
TGTGCCAGCACCCAACAAGGGGGACAGGGACTCTATGGCTACACCTTC
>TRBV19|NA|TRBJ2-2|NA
CASSIRGFAGELFF
TGTGCCAGTAGTATAAGAGGGTTTGCCGGGGAGCTGTTTTTT
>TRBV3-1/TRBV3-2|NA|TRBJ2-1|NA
CASSQDRGNEQFF
TGTGCCAGCAGCCAAGATCGAGGGAACGAGCAGTTCTTC
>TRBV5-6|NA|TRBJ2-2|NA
CASSFPGQGNTGELFF
TGTGCCAGCAGCTTCCCGGGCCAGGGGAACACCGGGGAGCTGTTTTTT
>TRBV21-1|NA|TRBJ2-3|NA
CASSAPEELAGVSWGTDTQYF
TGTGCCAGCAGCGCCCCAGAGGAACTAGCGGGAGTATCTTGGGGCACAGATACGCAGTATTTT
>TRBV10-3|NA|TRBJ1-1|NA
CAISESTDYTEAFF
TGTGCCATCAGTGAGTCTACAGATTACACTGAAGCTTTCTTT
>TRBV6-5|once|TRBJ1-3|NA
CASGTVSGNTIYF
TGTGCCAGCGGCACAGTCTCTGGAAACACCATATATTTT
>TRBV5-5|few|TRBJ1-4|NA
CASSLGWADNEKLFF
TGTGCCAGCAGCTTGGGTTGGGCAGATAATGAAAAACTGTTTTTT
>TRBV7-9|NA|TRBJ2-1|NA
CASSLGAQGLSYNEQFF
TGTGCCAGCAGCTTAGGGGCACAGGGTCTCTCCTACAATGAGCAGTTCTTC
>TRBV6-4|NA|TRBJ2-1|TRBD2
CASSETSGGYNEQFF
TGTGCCAGCAGTGAAACTAGCGGGGGTTACAATGAGCAGTTCTTC
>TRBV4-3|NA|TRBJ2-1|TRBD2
CASSQGRTSSYNEQFF
TGCGCCAGCAGCCAGGGAAGGACTAGCAGCTACAATGAGCAGTTCTTC
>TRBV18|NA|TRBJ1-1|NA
CASSPGQMNTEAFF
TGTGCCAGCTCACCAGGACAGATGAACACTGAAGCTTTCTTT
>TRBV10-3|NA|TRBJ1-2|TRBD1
CAISESGGTGGGYTF
TGTGCCATCAGTGAGTCCGGTGGGACAGGAGGTGGCTACACCTTC
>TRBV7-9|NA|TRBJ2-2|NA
CARPGLEYTGELFF
TGTGCCAGGCCGGGACTCGAGTACACCGGGGAGCTGTTTTTT
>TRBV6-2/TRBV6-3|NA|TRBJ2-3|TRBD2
CASSTNPGLAGYTDTQYF
TGTGCCAGCAGTACGAACCCCGGACTAGCGGGATACACAGATACGCAGTATTTT
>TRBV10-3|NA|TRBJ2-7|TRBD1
CAIRGQGYEQYF
TGTGCCATCAGGGGACAGGGTTACGAGCAGTACTTC
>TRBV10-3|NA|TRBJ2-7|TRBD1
CAISAGTVAYEQYF
TGTGCCATCAGTGCCGGGACAGTAGCCTACGAGCAGTACTTC
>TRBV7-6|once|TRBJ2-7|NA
CASSLGYSVSYEQYF
TGTGCCAGCAGCTTAGGATATTCGGTATCCTACGAGCAGTACTTC
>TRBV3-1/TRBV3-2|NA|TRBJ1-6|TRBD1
CASSHHGGTGQPNSPLHF
TGTGCCAGCAGCCACCACGGTGGGACGGGACAGCCCAATTCACCCCTCCACTTT
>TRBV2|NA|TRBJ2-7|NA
CASRATVGKGEQYF
TGTGCCAGCAGGGCTACGGTAGGCAAGGGGGAGCAGTACTTC
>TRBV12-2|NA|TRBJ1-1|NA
CASRRRNRAPMNTEAFF
TGTGCAAGTCGCCGACGTAACAGGGCGCCAATGAACACTGAAGCTTTCTTT
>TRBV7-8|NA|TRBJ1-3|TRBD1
CASSSRQGASSGNTIYF
TGTGCCAGCAGCTCCCGACAGGGGGCCAGCTCTGGAAACACCATATATTTT
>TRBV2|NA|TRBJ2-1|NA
CASSEGRGYNEQFF
TGTGCCAGCAGTGAAGGCAGGGGCTACAATGAGCAGTTCTTC
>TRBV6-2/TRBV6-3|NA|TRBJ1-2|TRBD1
CASSYTFRQGLYGYTF
TGTGCCAGCAGTTACACATTTAGACAGGGCCTCTATGGCTACACCTTC
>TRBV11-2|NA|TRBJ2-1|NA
CASSLGRDYNEQFF
TGTGCCAGCAGCTTGGGCAGGGACTACAATGAGCAGTTCTTC
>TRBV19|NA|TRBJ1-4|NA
CASIRSGGATNEKLFF
TGTGCCAGTATTCGATCCGGAGGGGCAACTAATGAAAAACTGTTTTTT
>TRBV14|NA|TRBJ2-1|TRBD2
CASGARGGLVNEQFF
TGTGCCAGCGGGGCCCGGGGGGGCTTGGTTAATGAGCAGTTCTTC
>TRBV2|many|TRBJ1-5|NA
CASSEDAGLQPQHF
TGTGCCAGCAGTGAAGACGCAGGTCTTCAGCCCCAGCATTTT
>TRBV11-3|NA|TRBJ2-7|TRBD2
CASSLDRRGGAAYEQYF
TGTGCCAGCAGCTTAGATCGCCGGGGGGGGGCCGCCTACGAGCAGTACTTC
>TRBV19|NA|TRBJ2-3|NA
CASTRTASPLATDTQYF
TGTGCCAGTACTCGGACAGCGAGCCCCTTAGCCACAGATACGCAGTATTTT
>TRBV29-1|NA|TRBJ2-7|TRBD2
CSVEGSGTSGTYEQYF
TGCAGCGTTGAGGGGTCAGGGACTAGCGGGACCTACGAGCAGTACTTC
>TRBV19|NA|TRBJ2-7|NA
CASSTNAPYSYEQYF
TGTGCCAGTAGTACGAACGCGCCCTACTCCTACGAGCAGTACTTC
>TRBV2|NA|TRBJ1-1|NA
CASSERGTEAFF
TGTGCCAGCAGTGAACGGGGGACTGAAGCTTTCTTT
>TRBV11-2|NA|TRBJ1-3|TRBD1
CASSRQGITGNTIYF
TGTGCCAGCAGCCGACAGGGGATCACTGGAAACACCATATATTTT
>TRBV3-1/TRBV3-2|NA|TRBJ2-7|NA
CASSQVRGASYEQYF
TGTGCCAGCAGCCAAGTTCGCGGTGCCTCCTACGAGCAGTACTTC
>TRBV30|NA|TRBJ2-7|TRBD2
CAWIAGAYEQYF
TGTGCCTGGATAGCGGGAGCCTACGAGCAGTACTTC
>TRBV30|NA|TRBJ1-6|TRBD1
CAWSPGTGDSPLHF
TGTGCCTGGAGCCCTGGGACAGGTGACTCACCCCTCCACTTT
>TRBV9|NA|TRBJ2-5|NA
CASSQRLGETQYF
TGTGCCAGCAGCCAAAGACTAGGGGAGACCCAGTACTTC
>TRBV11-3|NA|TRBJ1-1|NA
CASSLDTGQIAFF
TGTGCCAGCAGCTTAGATACCGGACAGATTGCTTTCTTT
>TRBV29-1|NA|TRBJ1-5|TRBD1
CSVVDRGGQPQHF
TGCAGCGTGGTTGACAGGGGTGGCCAGCCCCAGCATTTT
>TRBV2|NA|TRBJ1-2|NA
CASSARSYGYTF
TGTGCCAGCAGTGCGCGGAGCTATGGCTACACCTTC
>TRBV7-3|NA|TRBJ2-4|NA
CASSLTGDKKNIQYF
TGTGCCAGCAGCTTAACGGGGGACAAAAAAAACATTCAGTACTTC
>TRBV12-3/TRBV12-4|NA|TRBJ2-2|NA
CASNKGGNGELFF
TGTGCCAGCAATAAGGGAGGTAACGGGGAGCTGTTTTTT
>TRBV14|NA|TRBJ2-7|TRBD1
CASSLRDRSSYEQYF
TGTGCCAGCAGCTTGCGGGACAGGAGCTCCTACGAGCAGTACTTC
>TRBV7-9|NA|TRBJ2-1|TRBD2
CASSFSGKGIEQFF
TGTGCCAGCAGCTTCAGCGGGAAAGGGATTGAGCAGTTCTTC
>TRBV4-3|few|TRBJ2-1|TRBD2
CASSQDTGGRAYNEQFF
TGCGCCAGCAGCCAAGATACAGGCGGGAGGGCCTACAATGAGCAGTTCTTC
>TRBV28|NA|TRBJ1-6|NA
CASIPLYNSPLHF
TGTGCCAGCATCCCCCTATACAATTCACCCCTCCACTTT
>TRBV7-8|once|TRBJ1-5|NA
CASSPTTQPQHF
TGTGCCAGCAGCCCCACCACACAGCCCCAGCATTTT
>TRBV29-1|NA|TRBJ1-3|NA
CSVEDAISGNTIYF
TGCAGCGTTGAAGATGCGATCTCTGGAAACACCATATATTTT